A selection of T cell receptor beta chains follows, all from one sample in a study of cytomegalovirus exposure and HLA in healthy donors. TCRdb keeps only in-frame clones here, not all; method: immunoSEQ multiplex PCR. The repertoire holds tens of thousands of clones, 65% seen once, with 20% to 25% in the top ten. The sequenced material came from PBMCs. Receptors were obtained from a woman aged 50 to 60 in good health and CMV-seropositive. CDR3s include the opening cysteine and the closing phenylalanine or tryptophan. Fields, in order: D gene, CDR3 length, V gene, J gene, clone size, CDR3 protein, CDR3 DNA. The D gene is left open where the match is weak. Size is stated for part of the rows, as once, few or many counts, or as a class when the clone is expanded.

>.|15|TRBV28|TRBJ1-6|.
CASSSGGSDNSPLHF
TGTGCCAGCAGTTCCGGGGGAAGTGATAATTCACCCCTCCACTTT
>TRBD1|14|TRBV6-1|TRBJ1-2|once
CASRGQGYSYGYTF
TGTGCCAGCAGAGGACAGGGGTATTCTTATGGCTACACCTTC
>.|14|TRBV7-3|TRBJ2-1|.
CASSYLQGSYEQFF
TGTGCCAGCAGCTACCTACAGGGTTCGTATGAGCAGTTCTTC
>TRBD1|15|TRBV15|TRBJ2-7|.
CATSRTPGQTYEQYF
TGTGCCACCAGCAGAACTCCGGGACAGACCTACGAGCAGTACTTC
>TRBD1|16|TRBV5-1|TRBJ1-5|.
CASNGDRGQNNQPQHF
TGCGCCAGCAATGGGGACAGGGGGCAAAACAATCAGCCCCAGCATTTT
>.|15|TRBV4-3|TRBJ2-3|.
CASSLLLDTADTQYF
TGCGCCAGCAGCCTCCTTTTAGATACAGCAGATACGCAGTATTTT
>TRBD1|17|TRBV5-1|TRBJ2-6|.
CASSLEQGANGANVLTF
TGCGCCAGCAGCTTGGAACAGGGGGCGAACGGGGCCAACGTCCTGACTTTC
>.|12|TRBV11-2|TRBJ2-5|few
CASSRNRETQYF
TGTGCCAGCAGCCGAAATCGGGAGACCCAGTACTTC
>TRBD2|15|TRBV6-1|TRBJ2-1|once
CASSVSLAAWVEQFF
TGTGCCAGCAGTGTTTCACTAGCGGCGTGGGTTGAGCAGTTCTTC
>TRBD1|18|TRBV5-1|TRBJ2-3|.
CASSTRTGPSLTTDTQYF
TGCGCCAGCAGCACCAGGACAGGGCCCTCACTAACCACAGATACGCAGTATTTT
>TRBD2|18|TRBV4-3|TRBJ2-1|.
CASSQDLGLAGGRNEQFF
TGCGCCAGCAGCCAAGATCTTGGCCTAGCGGGGGGAAGGAATGAGCAGTTCTTC
>TRBD2|18|TRBV10-3|TRBJ2-7|few
CAISESASGGLGSGEQYF
TGTGCCATCAGTGAGTCGGCTAGCGGGGGGCTAGGATCCGGCGAGCAGTACTTC
>.|13|TRBV9|TRBJ1-4|.
CASSVGTAEKLFF
TGTGCCAGCAGCGTAGGGACAGCTGAAAAACTGTTTTTT
>TRBD1|13|TRBV6-5|TRBJ1-2|.
CASTLTGSGGYTF
TGTGCCAGCACCCTGACAGGGTCTGGGGGCTACACCTTC
>TRBD1|15|TRBV30|TRBJ1-2|.
CAWSPSDRGNYGYTF
TGTGCCTGGAGCCCTAGTGACAGGGGGAACTATGGCTACACCTTC
>.|12|TRBV19|TRBJ2-2|.
CASNGVIGELFF
TGTGCCAGTAACGGGGTTATCGGGGAGCTGTTTTTT
>TRBD2|18|TRBV19|TRBJ2-7|few
CASSIASLGGGLSYEQYF
TGTGCCAGTAGTATAGCCTCCCTTGGCGGGGGGCTCTCCTACGAGCAGTACTTC
>.|14|TRBV2|TRBJ1-6|once
CASSLAGGNSPLHF
TGTGCCAGCAGCCTGGCGGGAGGGAATTCACCCCTCCACTTT
>.|14|TRBV4-1|TRBJ1-1|.
CASSALEGNTEAFF
TGCGCCAGCAGCGCGTTGGAGGGTAACACTGAAGCTTTCTTT
>TRBD2|15|TRBV7-6|TRBJ2-1|once
CASSFPGLAGNEQFF
TGTGCCAGCAGCTTCCCGGGACTAGCGGGGAATGAGCAGTTCTTC
>TRBD2|18|TRBV27|TRBJ2-3|.
CASSLSGSGGPNTDTQYF
TGTGCCAGCAGTTTATCTGGTAGCGGGGGTCCCAACACAGATACGCAGTATTTT
>.|13|TRBV2|TRBJ2-5|few
CASRGEQGQTQYF
TGTGCCAGCAGGGGGGAACAGGGTCAGACCCAGTACTTC
>.|15|TRBV9|TRBJ1-3|.
CASTPSGGAGNTIYF
TGTGCCAGCACCCCCTCGGGAGGTGCTGGAAACACCATATATTTT
>.|14|TRBV7-2|TRBJ2-4|few
CASSLWPPENIQYF
TGTGCCAGCAGCTTATGGCCCCCGGAGAACATTCAGTACTTC
>TRBD1|15|TRBV7-9|TRBJ1-2|.
CASSLAGTGDDGYTF
TGTGCCAGCAGCTTAGCGGGGACAGGGGACGATGGCTACACCTTC